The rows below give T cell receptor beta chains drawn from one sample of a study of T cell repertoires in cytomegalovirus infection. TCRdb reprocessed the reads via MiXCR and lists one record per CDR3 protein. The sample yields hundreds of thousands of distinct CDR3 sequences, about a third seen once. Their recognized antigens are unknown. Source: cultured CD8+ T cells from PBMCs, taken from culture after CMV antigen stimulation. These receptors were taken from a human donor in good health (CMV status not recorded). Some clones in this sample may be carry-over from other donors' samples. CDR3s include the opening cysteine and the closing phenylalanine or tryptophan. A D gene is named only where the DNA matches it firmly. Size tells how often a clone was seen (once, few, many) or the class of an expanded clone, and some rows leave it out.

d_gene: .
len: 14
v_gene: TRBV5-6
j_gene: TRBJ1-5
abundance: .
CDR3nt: TGTGCCAGCAGCCAAGGAGGAGGTGGTCAGCCCCAGCATTTT
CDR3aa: CASSQGGGGQPQHF

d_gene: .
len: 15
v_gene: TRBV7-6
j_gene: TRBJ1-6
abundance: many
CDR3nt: TGTGCCAGCAGCTTAGATCTGGGGTATAATTCACCCCTCCACTTT
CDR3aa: CASSLDLGYNSPLHF

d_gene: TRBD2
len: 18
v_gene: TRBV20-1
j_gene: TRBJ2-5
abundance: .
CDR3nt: TGCAGTGCTAGAGATTTGACTAGCGGGTGGCAAAAAGGAGAGACCCAGTACTTC
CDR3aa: CSARDLTSGWQKGETQYF

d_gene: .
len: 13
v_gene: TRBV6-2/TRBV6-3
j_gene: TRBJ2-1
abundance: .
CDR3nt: TGTGCCAGCAGTTACTCGATTGGACCCAGCTCGTTCTTC
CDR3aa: CASSYSIGPSSFF

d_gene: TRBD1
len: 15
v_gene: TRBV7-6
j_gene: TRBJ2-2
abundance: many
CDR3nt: TGTGCCAGCAGTCTCACGGACAGGGCCACCGGGGAGCTGTTTTTT
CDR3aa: CASSLTDRATGELFF

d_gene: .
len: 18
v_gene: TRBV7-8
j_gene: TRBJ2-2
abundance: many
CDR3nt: TGTGCCAGCAGCTTAACGATGGGGCAGAACCCAAACACCGGGGAGCTGTTTTTT
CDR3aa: CASSLTMGQNPNTGELFF

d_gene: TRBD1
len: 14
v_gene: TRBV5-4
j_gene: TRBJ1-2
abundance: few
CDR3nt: TGTGCCAGCAGCTTGGAACAGGGGTGGAATGGCTACACCTTC
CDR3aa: CASSLEQGWNGYTF

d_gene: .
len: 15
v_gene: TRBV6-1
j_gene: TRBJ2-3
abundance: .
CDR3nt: TGTGCCAGCAGTGACAGACGGTACCTCACAGATACGCAGTATTTT
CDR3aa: CASSDRRYLTDTQYF

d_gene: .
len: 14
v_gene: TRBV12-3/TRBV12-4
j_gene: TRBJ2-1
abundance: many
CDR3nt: TGTGCCAGCAGTTTATTTGGGACCTACAATGAGCAGTTCTTC
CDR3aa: CASSLFGTYNEQFF

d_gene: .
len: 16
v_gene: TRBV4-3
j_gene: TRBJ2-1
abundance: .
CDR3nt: TGCGCCAGCAGCCAAAGGACGGAGAGCTCCTACAATGAGCAGTTCTTC
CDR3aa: CASSQRTESSYNEQFF

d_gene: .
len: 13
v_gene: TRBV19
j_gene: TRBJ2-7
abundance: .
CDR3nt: TGTGCCAGTAGTATTGGGATCCCCTACGAGCAGTACTTC
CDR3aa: CASSIGIPYEQYF

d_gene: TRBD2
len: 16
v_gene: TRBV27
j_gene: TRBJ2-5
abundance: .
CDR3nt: TGTGCCAGCAGTTCGGGACTAGCGGGGGGCTTGAAGGCCCAGTACTTC
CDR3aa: CASSSGLAGGLKAQYF

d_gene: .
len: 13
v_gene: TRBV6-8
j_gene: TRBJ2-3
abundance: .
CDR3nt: TGTGCCAGCAGTTACTCCAGGTTCAATACGCAGTATTTT
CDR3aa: CASSYSRFNTQYF

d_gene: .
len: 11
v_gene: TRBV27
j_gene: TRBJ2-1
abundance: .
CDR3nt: TGTGCCACCGCATCGGGGAATGAGCAGTTCTTC
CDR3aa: CATASGNEQFF

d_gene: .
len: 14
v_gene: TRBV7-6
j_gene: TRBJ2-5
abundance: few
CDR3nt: TGTGCCAGCAGCCCGTCCGAGGGGCAAGAGACCCAGTACTTC
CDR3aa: CASSPSEGQETQYF

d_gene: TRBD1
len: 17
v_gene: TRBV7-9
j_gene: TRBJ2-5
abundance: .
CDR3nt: TGTGCCAGCAGCTTAGATCTGAAATGGACAGGGGAAGAGACCCAGTACTTC
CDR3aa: CASSLDLKWTGEETQYF

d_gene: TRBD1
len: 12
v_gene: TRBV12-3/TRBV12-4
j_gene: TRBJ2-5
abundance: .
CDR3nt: TGTGCCAGCACCGCAGGGGGAGAGACCCAGTACTTC
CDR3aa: CASTAGGETQYF

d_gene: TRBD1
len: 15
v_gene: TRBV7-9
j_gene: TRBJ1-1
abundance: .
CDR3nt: TGTGCCAGCAGCTCCGGACAGGTAGGAATTACTGAAGCTTTCTTT
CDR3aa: CASSSGQVGITEAFF

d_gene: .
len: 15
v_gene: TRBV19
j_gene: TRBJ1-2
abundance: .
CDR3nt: TGTGCCAGTAGTCAGGGAACCCACGGCTACTATGGCTACACCTTC
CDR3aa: CASSQGTHGYYGYTF

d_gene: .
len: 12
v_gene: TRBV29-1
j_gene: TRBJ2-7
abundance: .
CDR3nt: TGCAGCGTTGCCCGGGACAACCACGAGCAGTACTTC
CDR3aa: CSVARDNHEQYF

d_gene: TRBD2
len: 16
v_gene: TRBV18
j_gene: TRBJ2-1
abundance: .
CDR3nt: TGTGCCAGCTCAGTCACAACTAGCGGGAGCGACAATGAGCAGTTCTTC
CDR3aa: CASSVTTSGSDNEQFF

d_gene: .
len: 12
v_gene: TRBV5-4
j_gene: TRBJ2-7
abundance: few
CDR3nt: TGTGCCAGCAGCTTGATAGCGAACGAGCAGTACTTC
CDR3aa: CASSLIANEQYF